The clone carrying this T cell receptor beta chain showed up many times. Its antigen is not known. An end of the junction does not agree with germline; a read error may underlie this. This record belongs to a study of T cell repertoires in cytomegalovirus infection. The germline gives CDR1 MNHEY, CDR2 SMNVEV (reference sequence). The CDR3 covers 13 residues. MiXCR, run by TCRdb on the reads, gives a single entry per CDR3 protein. The sample has about 770,000 distinct CDR3 sequences, around 29% seen once. V and J are TRBV27 and TRBJ2-1; D is undetermined. The sequences come from cultured CD8+ T cells from PBMCs, collected from culture after CMV antigen stimulation. This receptor was obtained from a human donor in good health (CMV status not recorded). Some clones in this sample may be carry-over from other donors' samples. The CDR3 DNA reads TGTGCCAGCAGCTTATCCGACTACAATGAGCAGTTCTTC. This gives the protein CASSLSDYNEQFF.